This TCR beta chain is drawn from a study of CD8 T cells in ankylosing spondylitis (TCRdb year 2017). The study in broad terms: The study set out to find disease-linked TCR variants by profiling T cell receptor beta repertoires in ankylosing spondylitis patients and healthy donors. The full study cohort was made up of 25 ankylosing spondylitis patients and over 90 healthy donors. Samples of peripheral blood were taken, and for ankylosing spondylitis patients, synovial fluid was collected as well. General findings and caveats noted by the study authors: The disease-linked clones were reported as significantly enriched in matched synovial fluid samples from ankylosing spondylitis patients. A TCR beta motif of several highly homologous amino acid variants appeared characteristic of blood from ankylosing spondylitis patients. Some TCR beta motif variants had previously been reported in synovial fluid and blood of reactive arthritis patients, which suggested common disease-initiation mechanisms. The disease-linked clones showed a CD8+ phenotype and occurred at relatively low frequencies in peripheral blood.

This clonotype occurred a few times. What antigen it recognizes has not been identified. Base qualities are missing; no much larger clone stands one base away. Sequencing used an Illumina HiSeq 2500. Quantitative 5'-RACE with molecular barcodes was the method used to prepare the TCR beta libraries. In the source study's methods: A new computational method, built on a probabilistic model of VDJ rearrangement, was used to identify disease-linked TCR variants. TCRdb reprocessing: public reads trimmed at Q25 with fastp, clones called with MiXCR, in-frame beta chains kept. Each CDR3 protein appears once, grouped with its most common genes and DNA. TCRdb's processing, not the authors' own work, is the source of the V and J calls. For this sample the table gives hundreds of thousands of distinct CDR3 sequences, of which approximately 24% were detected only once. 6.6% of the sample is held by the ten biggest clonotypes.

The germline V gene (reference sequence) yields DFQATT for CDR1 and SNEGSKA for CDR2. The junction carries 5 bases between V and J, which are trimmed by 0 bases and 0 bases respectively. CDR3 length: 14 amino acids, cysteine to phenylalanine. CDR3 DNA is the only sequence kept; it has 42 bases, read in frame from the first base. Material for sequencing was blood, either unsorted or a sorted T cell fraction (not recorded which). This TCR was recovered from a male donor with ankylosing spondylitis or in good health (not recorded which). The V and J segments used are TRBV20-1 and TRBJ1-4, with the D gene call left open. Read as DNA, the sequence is TGCAGTGCTAGAGAGGTGGCAACTAATGAAAAACTGTTTTTT. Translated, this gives CSAREVATNEKLFF.